These 18 T cell receptor beta chains were sequenced from one sample in a study of OX40 agonist ivuxolimab in advanced cancers. Data came from immunoSEQ multiplex PCR; TCRdb stores just in-frame clones and leaves some out. The table has about 64,000 clones, about 80% seen once; the top ten hold over 2%. The sequences come from CD4+ or CD8+ T cells sorted from blood, collected in a trial of the OX40 agonist ivuxolimab. The receptors were sampled from an adult with an advanced solid tumor such as melanoma, head and neck, liver or kidney cancer.

V gene TRBV19 combines with J gene TRBJ1-5, with D possibly TRBD1 on 5 matching bases. V lost 8 bases and J 0 bases, leaving 17 bases between the germline ends. The CDR3 is made up of 16 amino acids. Looked up from germline, CDR1 is LNHDA and CDR2 is SQIVND (reference sequence). Here the CDR3 DNA reads TGTGCCAGTGGGGACTATCTCGATTATAGCAATCAGCCCCAGCATTTT. This codes for CASGDYLDYSNQPQHF.

The rearrangement links TRBV28 to TRBJ1-1; unclear D gene. Trimming removed 5 bases at V and 1 base at J, with 5 bases between. The germline CDR1 and CDR2 sequences are MDHEN and SYDVKM. The CDR3 has 12 residues. The CDR3 protein is CASSPQNTEAFF. The CDR3 nucleotides are TGTGCCAGCAGTCCCCAGAACACTGAAGCTTTCTTT.

The genes are TRBV10-3 and TRBJ2-3; TRBD2 matches 15 bases. The CDR3 has 17 amino acids. V trimming: 2 bases; J trimming: 1 base; junction bases outside the gene matches: 1. Germline CDR1 ENHRY, CDR2 SYGVKD. The CDR3 coding sequence is TGTGCCATCAGTGAGGGACTAGCGGGGGGGGGCACAGATACGCAGTATTTT. It specifies CAISEGLAGGGTDTQYF.

J is TRBJ1-2 and V is TRBV9, with D maybe TRBD1 (5 bases). Trimming removed 7 bases at V and 6 bases at J, with 25 bases between. CDR1 and CDR2 from the germline V gene are SGDLS and YYNGEE. The CDR3 totals 16 residues. CDR3 coding DNA: TGTGCCAGCGCTCCCTCAGGCGTTTCGCAGGGTGATGGCTACACCTTC. Its protein is CASAPSGVSQGDGYTF.

This clone appeared once. The V and J genes are TRBV6-1 and TRBJ2-5; no clear D. The CDR3 covers 14 residues. CDR1 is MNHNS, CDR2 SASEGT, per germline. Trimming stripped 0 bases from V and 4 bases from J, with 9 bases between. The CDR3 DNA reads TGTGCCAGCAGTGAAGCAGGCTTCCCAGAGACCCAGTACTTC. Translating gives CASSEAGFPETQYF.

V usage is TRBV19 and J usage is TRBJ2-6, with 13 bases lining up with TRBD2. V was clipped by 5 bases and J by 0 bases; unmatched bases: 7. Looked up from germline, CDR1 is LNHDA and CDR2 is SQIVND (reference sequence). This CDR3 has 19 residues. The CDR3 DNA reads TGTGCCAGTAGTCCAAGGACTAGCGGGAGCTTCTCTGGGGCCAACGTCCTGACTTTC. It yields the protein CASSPRTSGSFSGANVLTF.

This chain links TRBV2 with TRBJ2-3; no reliable D call. This CDR3 contains 14 residues. Germline loops: CDR1 SNHLY, CDR2 FYNNEI. V lost 3 bases and J 0 bases, leaving 7 bases between the germline ends. The CDR3 region is CASSDSTSTDTQYF. DNA for the CDR3: TGTGCCAGCAGTGACAGCACTAGCACAGATACGCAGTATTTT.

The chain has TRBV11-2 and TRBJ2-7; no definite D call. V was cut by 5 bases and J by 3 bases, with 11 bases left in between. The CDR3 contains 13 residues. Per germline, CDR1 SGHAT and CDR2 FQNNGV. CDR3 sequence (DNA): TGTGCCAGCAGCCCCGAGTGGGACTACGAGCAGTACTTC. This gives the protein CASSPEWDYEQYF. The full variable domain, completed using reference TRBV11-2 and TRBJ2-7, is EAGVAQSPRYKIIEKRQSVAFWCNPISGHATLYWYQQILGQGPKLLIQFQNNGVVDDSQLPKDRFSAERLKGVDSTLKIQPAKLEDSAVYLCASSPEWDYEQYFGPGTRLTVT.

The rearrangement joins TRBV11-3 to TRBJ2-1; 12 bases are a match to TRBD1. Germline CDR1 and CDR2: SGHNT and YENEEA. After removal of 2 bases from V and 13 bases from J, the junction contained 6 bases not matched to a gene. The CDR3 totals 14 residues. This CDR3 reads CASSLIRDRGPQFF. The CDR3 DNA reads TGTGCCAGCAGCTTAATCCGGGACAGGGGGCCCCAGTTCTTC.

The CDR3 DNA reads TGTGCCAGCAGTGGGGGGTTAAGCTCTGGGGCCAACGTCCTGACTTTC. This gives the protein CASSGGLSSGANVLTF. The rearrangement uses TRBV2 and TRBJ2-6; either TRBD1 or TRBD2 may fit D (5 bases each). This CDR3 is 16 amino acids long. The V gene's germline CDR1 is SNHLY and CDR2 FYNNEI. V dropped 4 bases and J dropped 0 bases, with 10 bases sitting between them.

The chain has TRBV28 and TRBJ2-4; D may be TRBD1 (5 bases). Germline V CDR1 and CDR2: MDHEN, SYDVKM. CDR3 length: 16 amino acids. Between the trimmed V and J ends, which lost 2 bases and 5 bases, there was a span of 16 bases. Written as DNA, the CDR3 is TGTGCCAGCAGTTTACTAGGGGTTCCGGCCCAAAACATTCAGTACTTC. Translating gives CASSLLGVPAQNIQYF.

The genes are TRBV6-5 and TRBJ2-7; D is unresolved. The ends were cut back, 2 bases at V and 12 bases at J, with 11 bases in the middle. This CDR3 has 11 amino acids. CDR1 is MNHEY and CDR2 is SVGAGI in the germline V gene. DNA for the CDR3: TGTGCCAGCAGTTACGCTCACCGACGGTACTTC. Amino acid sequence: CASSYAHRRYF.

This chain links TRBV9 with TRBJ2-7; 7 bases map to TRBD1. The V gene's germline CDR1 is SGDLS and CDR2 YYNGEE. With 1 base clipped from V and 0 bases from J, the junction kept 4 bases outside the gene matches. CDR3 size: 15 residues. CDR3 in DNA: TGTGCCAGCAGCGTACGGGACAGTCGCTCCTACGAGCAGTACTTC. As protein: CASSVRDSRSYEQYF.

The rearrangement links TRBV7-9 to TRBJ2-3; TRBD1 aligns across 7 bases. The length of the CDR3 is 14 residues. V lost 11 bases, J lost 4 bases, and 12 bases stayed unmatched. Germline V CDR1 and CDR2: SEHNR, FQNEAQ (reference sequence). Here the CDR3 reads CAGLQGMVADTQYF. The CDR3 DNA reads as TGTGCCGGCCTACAGGGGATGGTCGCAGATACGCAGTATTTT.

In this sample, this clone turned up once. This chain uses TRBV6-1 with TRBJ1-5; D might be TRBD1 (6 bases). Germline-derived CDR1 and CDR2 are MNHNS and SASEGT. This CDR3 has 14 amino acids. V lost 6 bases and J 0 bases, leaving 9 bases between the germline ends. This CDR3 reads CASRTGNSNQPQHF. The CDR3 region has the DNA TGTGCCAGCAGGACAGGAAATAGCAATCAGCCCCAGCATTTT.

This chain uses TRBV9 with TRBJ1-6; D ambiguous. The CDR3 is 16 residues long. Germline CDR1 and CDR2: SGDLS and YYNGEE. Trimming removed 0 bases at V and 9 bases at J, with 16 bases between. CDR3 in amino acids: CASSVGFERQSSPLHF. The CDR3 DNA reads as TGTGCCAGCAGCGTAGGTTTTGAGCGCCAAAGTTCACCCCTCCACTTT.

The rearrangement links TRBV6-5 to TRBJ1-3; TRBD1 might be the D (6 bases). Germline V gene sequence: CDR1 MNHEY, CDR2 SVGAGI. This CDR3 is 13 amino acids long. V shed 8 bases and J shed 4 bases, with 12 bases lying between them. CDR3 region: CASSTRGGNTIYF. Here the CDR3 DNA reads TGTGCCAGCTCAACGAGGGGGGGAAACACCATATATTTT.

The chain combines TRBV5-1 with TRBJ2-7; 7 bases map to TRBD1. The junction had 10 bases not matched to a gene; V was cut back by 1 base and J by 0 bases. CDR3 size: 17 residues. Per germline, CDR1 SGHRS and CDR2 YFSETQ. The CDR3 here is CASSLWGSGQPSYEQYF. For the CDR3, the DNA is TGCGCCAGCAGCTTGTGGGGCTCGGGACAGCCCTCCTACGAGCAGTACTTC.